The 30 T cell receptor beta chains reported below all come from one sample, sequenced in a study of identifying expanded T cells in peripheral blood. Only in-frame clones appear in the TCRdb table, and some are missing; sequencing was by immunoSEQ multiplex PCR. The sample yields some 100,000 clones, roughly nine tenths seen once. The material sequenced was blood. The receptors originated from a person aged 18 to 70 in good health.

The chain combines TRBV7-2 with TRBJ1-2; no clear D. From germline, CDR1 is SGHTA and CDR2 FQGNSA. The length of the CDR3 is 13 residues. Trimming removed 3 bases at V and 6 bases at J, with 11 bases between. As DNA, the CDR3 is TGTGCCAGCAGCTTTGGACGGGCGGATGGCTACACCTTC. It codes for CASSFGRADGYTF.

The chain combines TRBV4-2 with TRBJ2-5, with 9 bases that match TRBD1. Losses at the gene ends were 2 bases for V and 4 bases for J; bases not matched to a gene: 8. Germline-derived CDR1 and CDR2 are LGHNA and YNFKEQ. The CDR3 consists of 16 residues. DNA for the CDR3: TGTGCCAGCAGCCAACTGACAGGGGGTCGGGCAGAGACCCAGTACTTC. It encodes CASSQLTGGRAETQYF.

The J gene is TRBJ2-7, the V gene TRBV4-3; D remains ambiguous. Trimming stripped 0 bases from V and 4 bases from J, with 13 bases between. There are 15 residues in the CDR3. Germline V gene sequence: CDR1 LGHNA, CDR2 YSLEER. The CDR3 sequence: CASSQDQAQSYEQYF. CDR3 nucleotides: TGCGCCAGCAGCCAAGATCAGGCTCAGTCTTACGAGCAGTACTTC.

The rearrangement links TRBV9 to TRBJ2-3, with D hard to call. V shed 3 bases and J shed 4 bases, with 18 bases lying between them. Germline V CDR1 and CDR2: SGDLS, YYNGEE. This CDR3 is 16 amino acids long. CDR3 sequence: CASSASVGLQADTQYF. CDR3 DNA sequence: TGTGCCAGCAGCGCTTCGGTGGGCCTCCAGGCAGATACGCAGTATTTT.

V gene TRBV28 combines with J gene TRBJ2-7; 11 nucleotides match TRBD2. CDR1 is MDHEN, CDR2 SYDVKM, per germline. The length of the CDR3 is 15 residues. The trim removed 6 bases at V and 2 bases at J, leaving 6 bases unmatched. DNA for the CDR3: TGTGCCAGCAGGATTTATAGCGGGGGGGCCTACGAGCAGTACTTC. Residues: CASRIYSGGAYEQYF.

In this sample, this clone turned up once. This CDR3 reads CASSPRTDIEAFF. The DNA for the CDR3 is TGTGCCAGCTCACCAAGGACAGATATAGAAGCTTTCTTT. This rearrangement joins TRBV18 to TRBJ1-1, with D maybe TRBD1 (6 bases). V gave up 2 bases and J gave up 8 bases, with 12 bases separating them. Germline assignment: CDR1 KGHSH and CDR2 LQKENI. The length of the CDR3 is 13 residues.

The chain combines TRBV6-1 with TRBJ1-5; TRBD1 matches 7 bases. V lost 7 bases, J lost 5 bases, and 8 bases stayed unmatched. This CDR3 has 14 amino acids. Germline V CDR1 and CDR2: MNHNS, SASEGT. This chain's CDR3 is CASTPQGSHQPQHF. CDR3 DNA: TGTGCCAGCACCCCACAGGGGAGCCATCAGCCCCAGCATTTT.

The chain is built from TRBV6-5 and TRBJ1-5; D is perhaps TRBD1 (5 bases). Trimming cost V 4 bases and J 5 bases, with 12 bases left between them. The V gene's germline CDR1 is MNHEY and CDR2 SVGAGI. The CDR3 consists of 14 residues. The CDR3 sequence: CASSLWEGDQPQHF. The CDR3 region has the DNA TGTGCCAGCAGTTTATGGGAAGGGGATCAGCCCCAGCATTTT.

The chain is built from TRBV4-3 and TRBJ2-1; TRBD2 agrees at 8 bases. This CDR3 spans 18 amino acids. Trimming removed 0 bases from V and 7 bases from J; junction bases left unmatched: 14. The germline V gene encodes CDR1 LGHNA and CDR2 YSLEER. CDR3 bases: TGCGCCAGCAGCCAAGACCCATCCCAGAGCGGGGGCCGGAATGAGCAGTTCTTC. Protein: CASSQDPSQSGGRNEQFF.

The chain couples TRBV28 to TRBJ2-6; the D call may be TRBD1 or TRBD2 (5 bases each). Trimming left V 8 bases short and J 0 bases short, with 14 bases between. The CDR3 extends over 16 amino acids. Germline lookup yields CDR1 MDHEN and CDR2 SYDVKM. The CDR3 reads CASHHGTYSGANVLTF. The CDR3 DNA follows: TGTGCCAGCCACCACGGGACCTACTCTGGGGCCAACGTCCTGACTTTC.

The genes are TRBV10-3 and TRBJ1-2, with TRBD1 identical over 10 bases. The CDR3 covers 13 residues. Germline trimming cut 7 bases from V and 7 bases from J; bases unmatched to any gene: 6. The germline V gene encodes CDR1 ENHRY and CDR2 SYGVKD. The CDR3 loop is CAITVRDRGGYTF. CDR3 sequence (DNA): TGTGCCATCACGGTCCGGGACAGGGGTGGCTACACCTTC.

J is TRBJ1-4 and V is TRBV7-9; D is unresolved. Germline values: CDR1 SEHNR, CDR2 FQNEAQ (reference sequence). V was clipped by 1 base and J by 8 bases, with 8 bases between them. This CDR3 region has 13 residues. The chain's CDR3 is CASSLGTGEKLFF. CDR3 nucleotides: TGTGCCAGCAGCTTAGGCACGGGAGAAAAACTGTTTTTT.

The chain links TRBV7-9 to TRBJ2-7, with 8 bases aligning to TRBD1. The CDR3 contains 15 residues. Losses at the gene ends were 1 base for V and 1 base for J; bases not matched to a gene: 3. CDR1 and CDR2 from the germline V gene are SEHNR and FQNEAQ (reference sequence). CDR3 sequence (DNA): TGTGCCAGCAGCTTAGAGACAGGGGCGTCCTACGAGCAGTACTTC. Encoded protein: CASSLETGASYEQYF.

This clone was detected a few times. An end of the junction differs from the germline gene, which may be a read error. V and J are TRBV20-1 and TRBJ2-7; D gene uncertain. Germline loops: CDR1 DFQATT, CDR2 SNEGSKA (reference sequence). The CDR3 extends over 11 amino acids. The CDR3 coding sequence is TGCAGTGCGAGAGGCGCAGCCGAGCAGTACTTC. It translates to CSARGAAEQYF.

This clone was counted once. The V call is TRBV5-1, the J call TRBJ1-1; the D is unclear. Trimming removed 0 bases at V and 6 bases at J, with 9 bases between. The CDR3 has 13 amino acids. Looked up from germline, CDR1 is SGHRS and CDR2 is YFSETQ. For the CDR3, the DNA is TGCGCCAGCAGCTTGGGCGACGACCCTGAAGCTTTCTTT. Translation gives CASSLGDDPEAFF.

This clone was seen just once. V usage is TRBV5-1 and J usage is TRBJ1-4; TRBD1 matches at 7 bases. Germline V gene data show CDR1 as SGHRS and CDR2 as YFSETQ. The CDR3 extends over 15 amino acids. The V segment lost 8 bases and the J segment 5 bases; nucleotides outside the gene matches: 12. The chain's CDR3 is CASHVGQARNEKLFF. In nucleotides, the CDR3 is TGCGCCAGTCACGTCGGACAGGCCCGGAATGAAAAACTGTTTTTT.

The chain uses TRBV27 and TRBJ2-3; 9 positions match TRBD2. Trimming took 7 bases from V and 1 from J; bases not matched to a gene: 3. This CDR3 has 14 amino acids. Per germline, CDR1 MNHEY and CDR2 SMNVEV (reference sequence). The CDR3 sequence: CASTSSGGTDTQYF. The CDR3 region has the DNA TGTGCCAGCACTTCTAGCGGGGGCACAGATACGCAGTATTTT.

This clone was recorded a few times. This sequence joins TRBV28 and TRBJ1-2, with TRBD1 as a possible D gene (5 bases). CDR1 and CDR2 from the germline V gene are MDHEN and SYDVKM. CDR3 size: 12 residues. Trimming shortened V by 2 bases and J by 8 bases, and 9 bases separated the two germline ends. The CDR3 is CASSLRGRGYTF. The CDR3 nucleotides are TGTGCCAGCAGTTTAAGGGGCCGGGGCTACACCTTC.

The chain has TRBV19 and TRBJ2-4; D uncertain. Germline V gives CDR1 LNHDA, CDR2 SQIVND (reference sequence). The CDR3 sequence is 15 residues long. The V gene lost 6 bases and the J gene lost 0 bases, with 12 bases spanning the gap. CDR3 amino acids: CASSTEWIAKNIQYF. The CDR3, as DNA: TGTGCCAGTAGCACAGAGTGGATAGCCAAAAACATTCAGTACTTC.

This chain connects TRBV15 to TRBJ1-3, with D possibly matching TRBD1 (5 bases). Germline CDR1 reads LNHNV; CDR2 reads YYDKDF (reference sequence). This CDR3 contains 19 residues. The V end was cut by 1 base, the J end by 0 bases, with 19 bases between. The CDR3 DNA sequence: TGTGCCACCAGCAGAGGAGGGGCCCCCGGAGGCAGCTCTGGAAACACCATATATTTT. Protein sequence: CATSRGGAPGGSSGNTIYF.

This clone was seen only a few times. The gene calls are TRBV18 and TRBJ2-7; perhaps TRBD2 as D (5 bases). Trimming removed 0 bases from V and 2 bases from J, with 23 bases in between. Per the germline V gene, CDR1 is KGHSH and CDR2 is LQKENI. This CDR3 has 19 residues. The CDR3: CASSPPYGVGELGPYEQYF. The CDR3 coding sequence is TGTGCCAGCTCACCACCGTACGGGGTTGGGGAGCTGGGTCCCTACGAGCAGTACTTC. The complete variable domain, with remaining parts taken from reference TRBV18 and TRBJ2-7, reads NAGVMQNPRHLVRRRGQEARLRCSPMKGHSHVYWYRQLPEEGLKFMVYLQKENIIDESGMPKERFSAEFPKEGPSILRIQQVVRGDSAAYFCASSPPYGVGELGPYEQYFGPGTRLTVT.

The chain employs TRBV28 and TRBJ1-2; 9 positions agree with TRBD1. Unmatched junction bases numbered 16, after V lost 7 bases and J lost 4 bases. Germline V gene lookup returns CDR1 MDHEN and CDR2 SYDVKM. This CDR3 contains 17 residues. The CDR3 spells CASTRSRTGGPSYGYTF. The CDR3 region has the DNA TGTGCCAGCACCAGATCCCGCACAGGGGGCCCCAGCTATGGCTACACCTTC.

This chain links TRBV5-1 with TRBJ2-1, with 10 positions matching TRBD1. Germline assignment: CDR1 SGHRS and CDR2 YFSETQ. CDR3 length: 15 residues. J lost 6 bases, V lost 4 bases, and 7 bases had no gene match. In DNA form, the CDR3 reads TGCGCCAGCAGCCCGGACAGGGGGATTCTCAATGAGCAGTTCTTC. This codes for CASSPDRGILNEQFF.

The rearrangement links TRBV2 to TRBJ1-5, with 7 bases that match TRBD1. Germline assignment: CDR1 SNHLY and CDR2 FYNNEI. This CDR3 contains 18 residues. The trim removed 3 bases at V and 1 base at J, leaving 12 bases unmatched. CDR3: CASSDERGRGGSNQPQHF. The DNA for the CDR3 is TGTGCCAGCAGTGATGAGAGGGGCAGGGGGGGAAGCAATCAGCCCCAGCATTTT.

This clone has a single count. The V gene is TRBV6-5, the J gene TRBJ2-5; TRBD2 might be the D (6 bases). Trimming left V 9 bases short and J 1 base short, with 15 bases between. The germline CDR1 and CDR2 sequences are MNHEY and SVGAGI. The CDR3 loop spans 14 amino acids. The DNA for the CDR3 is TGTGCCAGTCGAGGAGGCGGGGCCCAAGAGACCCAGTACTTC. It encodes CASRGGGAQETQYF.

The CDR3 protein is CATSSSDGIEAFF. The CDR3 DNA follows: TGTGCCACCAGCAGCAGTGATGGGATTGAAGCTTTCTTT. V usage is TRBV15 and J usage is TRBJ1-1; D is uncertain. Deletions cut 3 bases from V and 7 bases from J, with 12 bases between. Germline V lookup: CDR1 LNHNV, CDR2 YYDKDF (reference sequence). This CDR3 contains 13 residues.

Turning to this clone: This may arise from a read error, as a much more abundant clone is one base away. Other DNA sequences in the sample encode the same CDR3. This chain links TRBV2 with TRBJ2-5, with 7 positions matching TRBD2. In germline, CDR1 is SNHLY, CDR2 FYNNEI. Trimming took 9 bases from V and 4 from J; bases not matched to a gene: 8. CDR3 length: 13 residues. The CDR3 nucleotides read TGTGCCAGTAGTAGGGACTACTCAGAGACCCAGTACTTC. Translated: CASSRDYSETQYF.

This chain connects TRBV6-5 to TRBJ2-2; TRBD1 matches at 9 bases. CDR1 MNHEY and CDR2 SVGAGI come from the germline V gene. This CDR3 spans 15 amino acids. J lost 4 bases, V lost 0 bases, and 0 bases had no gene match. CDR3 region: CASSYSGQGTGELFF. As DNA, the CDR3 is TGTGCCAGCAGTTACTCGGGACAGGGCACCGGGGAGCTGTTTTTT.

The J gene is TRBJ2-2, the V gene TRBV7-2; D gene ambiguous. V lost 0 bases and J 9 bases, leaving 11 bases between the germline ends. The germline V gene has CDR1 SGHTA and CDR2 FQGNSA. This CDR3 contains 14 residues. The CDR3 protein is CASSLAFALRELFF. In DNA, the CDR3 is TGTGCCAGCAGCTTAGCGTTCGCGTTAAGGGAGCTGTTTTTT.

The rearrangement joins TRBV28 to TRBJ2-7; D not certain. V gave up 6 bases and J gave up 0 bases, with 9 bases separating them. The length of the CDR3 is 13 residues. Germline CDR1 MDHEN, CDR2 SYDVKM. CDR3 sequence: CASRYFHSYEQYF. CDR3 nucleotides: TGTGCCAGCAGGTATTTCCACTCCTACGAGCAGTACTTC.